The 26 T cell receptor beta chains below all came from one sample that was sequenced in a study of T cell responses to AZD1222 COVID-19 vaccine. The method was immunoSEQ multiplex PCR; TCRdb's version includes in-frame clones alone and lacks a portion of them. The sample yields tens of thousands of clones, around four fifths seen once. The specimen comprised peripheral blood, sampled on day 0 of AZD1222 vaccination. The receptors derive from an adult in good health.

This clone was observed a few times. The chain is built from TRBV3-1 (or the pseudogene TRBV3-2) and TRBJ1-2; a weak D match, TRBD1 (6 bases). CDR3 length: 14 amino acids. Germline CDR1 reads LGHDT; CDR2 reads YNNKEL (reference sequence). Trimming removed 6 bases from V and 6 bases from J, with 17 bases in between. CDR3 loop: CASSGTGLFDGYTF. CDR3 nucleotides: TGTGCCAGCAGTGGTACAGGGTTGTTCGATGGCTACACCTTC.

The chain carries TRBV10-3 and TRBJ2-1, with D perhaps TRBD2 (5 bases). Germline values: CDR1 ENHRY, CDR2 SYGVKD. There are 15 residues in the CDR3. With 7 bases removed from V and 4 bases from J, the gap between germline ends came to 17 bases. The CDR3 coding sequence is TGTGCCATCACTCCTGGCCTAGCAGCGTACAATGAGCAGTTCTTC. It codes for CAITPGLAAYNEQFF.

This chain joins TRBV7-3 and TRBJ2-1; D is unresolved. The CDR3 length is 12 residues. Trimming removed 7 bases at V and 7 bases at J, with 11 bases between. Germline V CDR1 and CDR2: SGHTA, FQGTGA. The CDR3 here is CASILSRNEQFF. Here the CDR3 DNA reads TGTGCCAGCATCCTATCTAGAAATGAGCAGTTCTTC.

The chain couples TRBV5-1 to TRBJ1-6; D unclear. Germline V gene sequence: CDR1 SGHRS, CDR2 YFSETQ. V was pared by 4 bases and J by 3 bases, with 11 bases between. This CDR3 has 15 residues. This CDR3 is CASSPLQDYNSPLHF. CDR3 nucleotides: TGCGCCAGCAGCCCTCTCCAGGACTATAATTCACCCCTCCACTTT.

V gene TRBV4-1 combines with J gene TRBJ1-6; D unresolved. The germline V gene has CDR1 MGHRA and CDR2 YSYEKL. The CDR3 is 15 amino acids. V was pared by 0 bases and J by 10 bases, with 13 bases between. The CDR3 DNA reads as TGCGCCAGCAGCCAAGATAGGGCGGTAGGGTCACCCCTCCACTTT. Residues: CASSQDRAVGSPLHF.

The chain is built from TRBV6-5 and TRBJ2-1; D assignment may be TRBD1 or TRBD2 (6 bases each). The germline CDR1 and CDR2 sequences are MNHEY and SVGAGI. V lost 2 bases and J lost 6, with 14 bases in between. The length of the CDR3 is 15 residues. CDR3 nucleotide sequence: TGTGCCAGCAGTTACGGGGGGCGCTGGGGCAATGAGCAGTTCTTC. It specifies CASSYGGRWGNEQFF.

The rearrangement links TRBV2 to TRBJ2-5; 10 bases match TRBD2. This CDR3 region has 14 residues. V shed 6 bases and J 5 bases; nucleotides not matched to a gene: 6. Germline CDR1 reads SNHLY; CDR2 reads FYNNEI. CDR3 in amino acids: CASRERGGLETQYF. The CDR3 DNA is TGTGCCAGCAGAGAGCGGGGGGGCCTGGAGACCCAGTACTTC.

V and J are TRBV28 and TRBJ1-2; a weak D match, TRBD1 (5 bases). Germline assignment: CDR1 MDHEN and CDR2 SYDVKM. Trimming left V 5 bases short and J 6 bases short, with 25 bases between. This CDR3 is built from 17 residues. In DNA form, the CDR3 reads TGTGCCAGCAGTACAAACCACCTCGTGGGGCGCGTTCATGGCTACACCTTC. It encodes CASSTNHLVGRVHGYTF.

The CDR3, as DNA: TGCGCCAGCAGCGTGGGACAGGGGGTGGGTGAGCAGTTCTTC. Its translation: CASSVGQGVGEQFF. The chain uses TRBV5-1 and TRBJ2-1; TRBD1 aligns across 11 bases. The CDR3 totals 14 residues. Looked up from germline, CDR1 is SGHRS and CDR2 is YFSETQ. Losses at the gene ends were 4 bases for V and 9 bases for J; bases not matched to a gene: 6.

The chain has TRBV2 and TRBJ2-3, with TRBD2 matching over 7 bases. Germline V gene lookup returns CDR1 SNHLY and CDR2 FYNNEI. Unmatched junction bases numbered 2, after V lost 1 base and J lost 4 bases. The CDR3 has 14 amino acids. DNA for the CDR3: TGTGCCAGCAGTGAAGAGCGGGGACCAGATACGCAGTATTTT. The encoded protein is CASSEERGPDTQYF.

This rearrangement joins TRBV11-2 to TRBJ2-7; 10 nucleotides line up with TRBD2. Germline V gene lookup returns CDR1 SGHAT and CDR2 FQNNGV. V shed 5 bases and J 2 bases; nucleotides not matched to a gene: 3. This CDR3 comprises 14 residues. DNA of the CDR3: TGTGCCAGCAGCACTAGCGGGGATGCCTACGAGCAGTACTTC. This gives the protein CASSTSGDAYEQYF.

The V gene is TRBV3-1 (or the pseudogene TRBV3-2), the J gene TRBJ1-2; D remains unclear. With 0 bases removed from V and 1 base from J, the gap between germline ends came to 6 bases. CDR3 length: 14 residues. CDR1 and CDR2 (germline): LGHDT, YNNKEL (reference sequence). CDR3 in DNA: TGTGCCAGCAGCCAAGATTCAGTTAACTATGGCTACACCTTC. Amino acid sequence: CASSQDSVNYGYTF.

V gene TRBV5-1 combines with J gene TRBJ2-3; a weak D match, TRBD2 (5 bases). CDR1 is SGHRS, CDR2 YFSETQ, per germline. The CDR3 is made up of 13 amino acids. Trimming took off 1 base at V and 3 bases at J, with 6 bases between the two ends. The DNA for the CDR3 is TGCGCCAGCAGCTTGTCGGGAACAGATACGCAGTATTTT. It encodes CASSLSGTDTQYF.

This rearrangement joins TRBV7-3 to TRBJ1-5; 7 nucleotides match TRBD1. Germline-derived CDR1 and CDR2 are SGHTA and FQGTGA. V was pared by 4 bases and J by 2 bases, with 5 bases of the junction left unmatched. This CDR3 is 15 amino acids long. The CDR3, as DNA: TGTGCCAGCAGCTCTACAGGGGTGGGCAATCAGCCCCAGCATTTT. This gives the protein CASSSTGVGNQPQHF.

CDR3 amino acids: CAARPVQGYGYTF. The CDR3 DNA reads as TGTGCCGCCCGGCCCGTACAGGGCTATGGCTACACCTTC. The chain carries TRBV10-3 and TRBJ1-2; weak D call: TRBD1 (6 bases). This CDR3 has 13 residues. V lost 11 bases and J lost 4, with 17 bases in between. Germline values: CDR1 ENHRY, CDR2 SYGVKD.

The chain couples TRBV18 to TRBJ1-1, with a possible D match to TRBD1 (6 bases). In germline, CDR1 is KGHSH, CDR2 LQKENI. Deletions cut 5 bases from V and 4 bases from J, with 14 bases between. The CDR3 spans 14 residues. The CDR3 DNA reads as TGTGCCAGCTCAACCCAGGGGCTGGGCACTGAAGCTTTCTTT. It encodes CASSTQGLGTEAFF.

The chain links TRBV9 to TRBJ2-7; TRBD2 aligns across 7 bases. This CDR3 contains 12 residues. J lost 6 bases, V lost 0 bases, and 0 bases had no gene match. Germline V gene sequence: CDR1 SGDLS, CDR2 YYNGEE. The CDR3 DNA sequence: TGTGCCAGCAGCGTAGGCGGGGGCGAGCAGTACTTC. It yields the protein CASSVGGGEQYF. The full variable domain, with the rest looked up from reference TRBV9 and TRBJ2-7, is DSGVTQTPKHLITATGQRVTLRCSPRSGDLSVYWYQQSLDQGLQFLIQYYNGEERAKGNILERFSAQQFPDLHSELNLSSLELGDSALYFCASSVGGGEQYFGPGTRLTVT.

V gene TRBV24-1 combines with J gene TRBJ2-3; 8 bases are a match to TRBD2. The CDR3 has 15 residues. V lost 7 bases to trimming and J lost 0 bases; unmatched junction nucleotides: 5. The germline V gene encodes CDR1 KGHDR and CDR2 SFDVKD. The CDR3 nucleotides are TGTGCCACCAGCGGGGGGGCAGATAGCACAGATACGCAGTATTTT. Its protein is CATSGGADSTDTQYF.

The CDR3 sequence is CASSVVSRTDTQYF. Here the CDR3 DNA reads TGCGCCAGCAGTGTGGTCAGTCGGACAGATACGCAGTATTTT. The chain employs TRBV10-2 and TRBJ2-3; D is uncertain. This CDR3 has 14 amino acids. V shed 4 bases and J shed 3 bases, with 11 bases lying between them. From germline, CDR1 is WSHSY and CDR2 SAAADI.

This clone has only a few counts. The chain has TRBV19 and TRBJ2-1; D is perhaps TRBD1 (6 bases). There are 13 residues in the CDR3. Trimming pared 5 bases from V and 4 bases from J, leaving 9 bases between. CDR1 and CDR2 from the germline V gene are LNHDA and SQIVND (reference sequence). The CDR3 bases are TGTGCCAGTAGTCAGGACAGATACAATGAGCAGTTCTTC. It specifies CASSQDRYNEQFF.

The chain couples TRBV5-1 to TRBJ1-1; the D gene is possibly TRBD1 (6 bases). The CDR3 is made up of 16 amino acids. The germline gives CDR1 SGHRS, CDR2 YFSETQ. Trimming cost V 2 bases and J 9 bases, with 23 bases left between them. The CDR3 DNA follows: TGCGCCAGCAGCTTACATGGGGCACAGGGTAGAGACCAAGCTTTCTTT. Translating it yields CASSLHGAQGRDQAFF.

The V gene is TRBV6-2 or TRBV6-3, the J gene TRBJ2-3; perhaps TRBD2 as D (6 bases). This CDR3 has 15 residues. Germline CDR1 MNHEY, CDR2 SVGEGT. Trimming shortened V by 0 bases and J by 6 bases, and 13 bases separated the two germline ends. The CDR3 nucleotides read TGTGCCAGCAGTTACTCGACTAGGGTGGTGGATACGCAGTATTTT. The encoded protein is CASSYSTRVVDTQYF.

Only one count was recorded for this clone. The chain recombines TRBV28 with TRBJ2-5; D is unresolved. The V gene's germline CDR1 is MDHEN and CDR2 SYDVKM. V lost 8 bases, J lost 2 bases, and 18 bases lay in between. CDR3 length equals 15 residues. The CDR3 nucleotides read TGTGCCAGCTCCCTGATGGTCAGAGATCAAGAGACCCAGTACTTC. This encodes CASSLMVRDQETQYF.

This chain joins TRBV2 and TRBJ1-2; D remains ambiguous. Between the trimmed V and J ends, which lost 2 bases and 4 bases, there was a span of 8 bases. CDR1 SNHLY and CDR2 FYNNEI come from the germline V gene. The CDR3 sequence is 13 residues long. CDR3 sequence (DNA): TGTGCCAGCAGTGAACGTGGGGTCTATGGCTACACCTTC. The encoded protein is CASSERGVYGYTF.

The chain employs TRBV5-4 and TRBJ1-6, with 10 bases that match TRBD1. This CDR3 contains 15 residues. J was trimmed by 6 bases and V by 4 bases; bases with no gene match: 4. Germline-derived CDR1 and CDR2 are SGHNT and YYREEE (reference sequence). CDR3: CASSPDRGRNSPLHF. CDR3 in DNA: TGTGCCAGCAGCCCCGACAGGGGGCGTAATTCACCCCTCCACTTT. Full variable domain (outside the CDR3, taken from reference TRBV5-4 and TRBJ1-6): ETGVTQSPTHLIKTRGQQVTLRCSSQSGHNTVSWYQQALGQGPQFIFQYYREEENGRGNFPPRFSGLQFPNYSSELNVNALELDDSALYLCASSPDRGRNSPLHFGNGTRLTVT.

The chain is built from TRBV29-1 and TRBJ1-1; D is perhaps TRBD1 (6 bases). Germline V gene sequence: CDR1 SQVTM, CDR2 ANQGSEA. With 5 bases removed from V and 3 bases from J, the gap between germline ends came to 13 bases. The CDR3 spans 13 residues. The DNA for the CDR3 is TGCAGCGTTCAACAGGGCGGGGACACTGAAGCTTTCTTT. Translating it yields CSVQQGGDTEAFF.